The 4 T cell receptor beta chains below come from one sample, sequenced in a study of T cell changes during pregnancy in multiple sclerosis. Sequenced by immunoSEQ multiplex PCR; TCRdb stores in-frame clones only, minus some. There are about 46,000 clones in the sample; 80% to 95% occur only once, and around 3.9% lies in the top ten. Sequences were derived from CD8+ T cells from peripheral blood mononuclear cells, sampled after pregnancy. All receptors derive from a female donor with multiple sclerosis, enrolled in a pregnancy study.

The rearrangement joins TRBV2 to TRBJ1-3, with D possibly matching TRBD1 (6 bases). Looked up from germline, CDR1 is SNHLY and CDR2 is FYNNEI. The CDR3 contains 15 residues. V lost 0 bases and J 2 bases, leaving 8 bases between the germline ends. DNA for the CDR3: TGTGCCAGCAGTGAAGCGGACAGCCCTGGAAACACCATATATTTT. Protein: CASSEADSPGNTIYF.

This CDR3 reads CASSLWLDGGQPQHF. The CDR3, as DNA: TGTGCCAGCAGTTTATGGCTGGACGGAGGTCAGCCCCAGCATTTT. The chain joins TRBV27 to TRBJ1-5, with unresolved D. CDR1 is MNHEY and CDR2 is SMNVEV in the germline V gene (reference sequence). The CDR3 is made up of 15 amino acids. The V and J ends lost 1 base and 6 bases respectively, with 13 bases between them.

This clone was observed a few times. The chain combines TRBV9 with TRBJ1-1, with a weak D call TRBD1 (6 bases). Per germline, CDR1 SGDLS and CDR2 YYNGEE. This CDR3 comprises 15 residues. Trimming shortened V by 2 bases and J by 3 bases, and 14 bases separated the two germline ends. CDR3 sequence reads: CASSVPGEWDTEAFF. The CDR3 nucleotides read TGTGCCAGCAGCGTTCCAGGGGAATGGGACACTGAAGCTTTCTTT.

There are a few counts of this clone. The chain employs TRBV7-9 and TRBJ2-1; 11 positions match TRBD2. With 2 bases clipped from V and 2 bases from J, the junction kept 2 bases outside the gene matches. Germline V gene data show CDR1 as SEHNR and CDR2 as FQNEAQ (reference sequence). The CDR3 totals 16 residues. The CDR3 spells CASSLPGLAAYNEQFF. CDR3 DNA sequence: TGTGCCAGCAGCTTACCGGGACTAGCGGCCTACAATGAGCAGTTCTTC.